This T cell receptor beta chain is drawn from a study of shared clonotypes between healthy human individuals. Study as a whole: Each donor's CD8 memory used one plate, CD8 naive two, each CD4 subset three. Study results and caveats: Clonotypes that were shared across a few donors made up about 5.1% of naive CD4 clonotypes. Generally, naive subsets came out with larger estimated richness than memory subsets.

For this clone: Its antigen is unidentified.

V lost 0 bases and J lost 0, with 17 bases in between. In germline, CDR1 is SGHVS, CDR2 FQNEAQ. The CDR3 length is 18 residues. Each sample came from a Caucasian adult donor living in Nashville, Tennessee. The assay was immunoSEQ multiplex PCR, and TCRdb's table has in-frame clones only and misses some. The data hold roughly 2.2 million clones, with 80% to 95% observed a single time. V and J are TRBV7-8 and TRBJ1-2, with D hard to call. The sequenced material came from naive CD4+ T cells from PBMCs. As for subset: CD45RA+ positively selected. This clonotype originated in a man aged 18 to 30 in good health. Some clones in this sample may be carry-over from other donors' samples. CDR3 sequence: CASSLAFSADPTNYGYTF. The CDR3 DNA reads TGTGCCAGCAGCTTAGCGTTTTCGGCAGACCCGACTAACTATGGCTACACCTTC.